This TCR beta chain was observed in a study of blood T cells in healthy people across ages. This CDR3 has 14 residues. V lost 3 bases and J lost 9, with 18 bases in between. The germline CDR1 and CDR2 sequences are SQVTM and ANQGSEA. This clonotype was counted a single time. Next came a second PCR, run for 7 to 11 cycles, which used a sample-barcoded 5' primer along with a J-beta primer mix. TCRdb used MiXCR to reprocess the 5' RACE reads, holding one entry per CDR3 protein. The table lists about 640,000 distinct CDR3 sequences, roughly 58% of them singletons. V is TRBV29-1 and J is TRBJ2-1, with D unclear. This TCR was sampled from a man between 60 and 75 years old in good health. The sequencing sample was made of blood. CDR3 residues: CSVERRVVRSEQFF. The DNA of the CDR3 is TGCAGCGTTGAGAGGCGAGTCGTTAGGAGTGAGCAGTTCTTC.